What follows are 31 T cell receptor beta chains derived from one specimen sequenced in a study of blood T cell repertoires in COVID-19. Profiled with immunoSEQ multiplex PCR; TCRdb holds only in-frame clones, not every one. The sample has under 100,000 clones, roughly 86% seen once; the top ten hold 17%. Sequencing was performed on peripheral blood. The receptors were sampled from a human donor in a cohort sampled during active COVID-19.

The chain joins TRBV10-3 to TRBJ1-5, with 11 bases aligning to TRBD1. The ends lost 6 bases at V and 3 bases at J; junction bases unmatched: 4. CDR3 length: 15 residues. Germline CDR1 is ENHRY and CDR2 is SYGVKD. The CDR3 protein is CAISGQGALNQPQHF. CDR3 in DNA: TGTGCCATCAGCGGACAGGGGGCCCTCAATCAGCCCCAGCATTTT.

The chain is built from TRBV5-1 and TRBJ2-2; a weak D match, TRBD1 (6 bases). Trimming removed 0 bases at V and 6 bases at J, with 9 bases between. The CDR3 runs to 14 residues. The germline gives CDR1 SGHRS, CDR2 YFSETQ. CDR3 nucleotide sequence: TGCGCCAGCAGCTTGGGACAGGAGGCCGGGGAGCTGTTTTTT. Its translation is CASSLGQEAGELFF. The variable domain in full, with the rest retrieved from reference TRBV5-1 and TRBJ2-2, is KAGVTQTPRYLIKTRGQQVTLSCSPISGHRSVSWYQQTPGQGLQFLFEYFSETQRNKGNFPGRFSGRQFSNSRSEMNVSTLELGDSALYLCASSLGQEAGELFFGEGSRLTVL.

This clone is a singleton in its sample. The rearrangement joins TRBV15 to TRBJ1-4; perhaps TRBD1 as D (6 bases). Deletions cut 5 bases from V and 8 bases from J, with 18 bases between. There are 15 residues in the CDR3. Germline CDR1 is LNHNV and CDR2 is YYDKDF (reference sequence). As DNA, the CDR3 is TGTGCCACCAGCGCCCGTCGGGGGGCTGACGAAAAACTGTTTTTT. The encoded protein is CATSARRGADEKLFF.

The genes are TRBV30 and TRBJ1-2, with 9 bases aligning to TRBD1. CDR3 size: 13 residues. V lost 7 bases to trimming and J lost 4 bases; unmatched junction nucleotides: 7. The germline V gene encodes CDR1 GTSNPN and CDR2 SVGIG (reference sequence). Here the CDR3 reads CAYQGQGIYGYTF. CDR3 nucleotide sequence: TGTGCCTACCAAGGACAGGGGATCTATGGCTACACCTTC. Full variable domain (outside the CDR3, taken from reference TRBV30 and TRBJ1-2): SQTIHQWPATLVQPVGSPLSLECTVEGTSNPNLYWYRQAAGRGLQLLFYSVGIGQISSEVPQNLSASRPQDRQFILSSKKLLLSDSGFYLCAYQGQGIYGYTFGSGTRLTVV.

DNA of the CDR3: TGTGCCTGGAGTAGGGGGACGGGGAACACTGAAGCTTTCTTT. Translated, it gives CAWSRGTGNTEAFF. The chain links TRBV30 to TRBJ1-1; perhaps TRBD1 as D (6 bases). Germline CDR1 is GTSNPN and CDR2 is SVGIG (reference sequence). This CDR3 region has 14 residues. Trimming pared 2 bases from V and 1 base from J, leaving 11 bases between. The full variable domain, completed using reference TRBV30 and TRBJ1-1, is SQTIHQWPATLVQPVGSPLSLECTVEGTSNPNLYWYRQAAGRGLQLLFYSVGIGQISSEVPQNLSASRPQDRQFILSSKKLLLSDSGFYLCAWSRGTGNTEAFFGQGTRLTVV.

The chain has TRBV19 and TRBJ1-2; D is ambiguous. This CDR3 region has 18 residues. V was clipped by 3 bases and J by 4 bases, with 24 bases between them. Per germline, CDR1 LNHDA and CDR2 SQIVND (reference sequence). The CDR3 nucleotides are TGTGCCAGTAGTATTAGCCCCCTGATTCCCCCTTCGGGCTATGGCTACACCTTC. It encodes CASSISPLIPPSGYGYTF. The variable domain in full, completed from reference TRBV19 and TRBJ1-2, reads DGGITQSPKYLFRKEGQNVTLSCEQNLNHDAMYWYRQDPGQGLRLIYYSQIVNDFQKGDIAEGYSVSREKKESFPLTVTSAQKNPTAFYLCASSISPLIPPSGYGYTFGSGTRLTVV.

The CDR3 loop reads CASSPAKIAKNIQYF. The DNA of the CDR3 is TGTGCCAGTAGTCCCGCGAAGATAGCCAAAAACATTCAGTACTTC. The chain is built from TRBV19 and TRBJ2-4, with unresolved D. Germline lookup yields CDR1 LNHDA and CDR2 SQIVND (reference sequence). The CDR3 has 15 amino acids. Trimming stripped 5 bases from V and 0 bases from J, with 11 bases between.

The chain joins TRBV25-1 to TRBJ2-7, with 11 bases that match TRBD2. CDR1 and CDR2 from the germline V gene are MGHDK and SYGVNS. With V trimmed by 6 bases and J by 5 bases, 9 bases remained unmatched. This CDR3 contains 15 residues. CDR3 coding DNA: TGTGCCAGCAGGGTAGCGGGGGGGCCGGTGGACGAGCAGTACTTC. The encoded protein is CASRVAGGPVDEQYF.

This clone was seen just once. The chain uses TRBV18 and TRBJ2-2; perhaps TRBD1 as D (5 bases). The CDR3 totals 15 residues. Germline assignment: CDR1 KGHSH and CDR2 LQKENI. Trimming stripped 6 bases from V and 0 bases from J, with 11 bases between. The chain's CDR3 is CASSQDTPNTGELFF. The CDR3 DNA is TGTGCCAGCTCTCAGGACACCCCGAACACCGGGGAGCTGTTTTTT.

This clone came up once. The rearrangement uses TRBV7-2 and TRBJ2-2; D is ambiguous. Germline CDR1 reads SGHTA; CDR2 reads FQGNSA. The CDR3 sequence is 14 residues long. V was pared by 2 bases and J by 2 bases, with 6 bases between. The CDR3 loop reads CASSLWRNTGELFF. Here the CDR3 DNA reads TGTGCCAGCAGCTTATGGAGAAACACCGGGGAGCTGTTTTTT.

This sequence joins TRBV2 and TRBJ1-4, with TRBD1 as a possible D gene (5 bases). The ends were cut back, 1 base at V and 0 bases at J, with 12 bases in the middle. CDR3 length: 17 residues. CDR1 and CDR2 (germline): SNHLY, FYNNEI. The CDR3 DNA reads TGTGCCAGCAGTGAAGATTTTGGGACTGCAACTAATGAAAAACTGTTTTTT. Amino acids: CASSEDFGTATNEKLFF. The whole variable domain, remainder taken from reference TRBV2 and TRBJ1-4, is EPEVTQTPSHQVTQMGQEVILRCVPISNHLYFYWYRQILGQKVEFLVSFYNNEISEKSEIFDDQFSVERPDGSNFTLKIRSTKLEDSAMYFCASSEDFGTATNEKLFFGSGTQLSVL.

This chain uses TRBV5-1 with TRBJ2-3; 11 nucleotides agree with TRBD2. The length of the CDR3 is 16 residues. Germline loops: CDR1 SGHRS, CDR2 YFSETQ. The junction had 11 bases not matched to a gene; V was cut back by 6 bases and J by 5 bases. The CDR3 sequence is CASTRVSGGAIDTQYF. For the CDR3, the DNA is TGCGCCAGCACCCGAGTTAGCGGGGGGGCCATAGATACGCAGTATTTT. Looking up the rest from reference TRBV5-1 and TRBJ2-3 gives the full variable domain: KAGVTQTPRYLIKTRGQQVTLSCSPISGHRSVSWYQQTPGQGLQFLFEYFSETQRNKGNFPGRFSGRQFSNSRSEMNVSTLELGDSALYLCASTRVSGGAIDTQYFGPGTRLTVL.

The gene calls are TRBV6-2 or TRBV6-3 and TRBJ2-5, with D possibly matching TRBD2 (5 bases). CDR3 length: 16 residues. Deletions cut 0 bases from V and 3 bases from J, with 14 bases between. Germline assignment: CDR1 MNHEY and CDR2 SVGEGT. DNA for the CDR3: TGTGCCAGCAGTTACTCGACTAAGCTATTTAAAGAGACCCAGTACTTC. Its protein product is CASSYSTKLFKETQYF.

J is TRBJ1-2 and V is TRBV29-1; 9 bases map to TRBD1. Germline V CDR1 and CDR2: SQVTM, ANQGSEA. After removal of 4 bases from V and 4 bases from J, the junction contained 4 bases not matched to a gene. The CDR3 runs to 13 residues. The CDR3 DNA follows: TGCAGCGTTGTACAGGGGGCAAGCTATGGCTACACCTTC. It codes for CSVVQGASYGYTF.

This clone was counted a single time. The rearrangement links TRBV5-1 to TRBJ2-3, with D perhaps TRBD2 (6 bases). The CDR3 extends over 15 amino acids. In germline, CDR1 is SGHRS, CDR2 YFSETQ. Trimming removed 4 bases from V and 4 bases from J, with 16 bases in between. CDR3 loop: CASSPPGGVADTQYF. In DNA, the CDR3 is TGCGCCAGCAGCCCGCCAGGCGGGGTCGCAGATACGCAGTATTTT.

The V call is TRBV27, the J call TRBJ2-5, with no clear D. CDR1 and CDR2 (germline): MNHEY, SMNVEV (reference sequence). V shed 0 bases and J shed 2 bases, with 7 bases lying between them. The CDR3 covers 14 residues. The chain's CDR3 is CASSLSTPQETQYF. The CDR3 nucleotides read TGTGCCAGCAGTTTATCGACTCCACAAGAGACCCAGTACTTC.

J is TRBJ1-6 and V is TRBV4-1; 9 nucleotides align to TRBD1. Germline V CDR1 and CDR2: MGHRA, YSYEKL. CDR3 length equals 15 residues. Trimming at V came to 1 base and at J to 7 bases, leaving 2 bases not matched to a gene. CDR3 amino acids: CASSQGTGDNSPLHF. CDR3 bases: TGCGCCAGCAGCCAAGGGACAGGGGACAATTCACCCCTCCACTTT.

CDR3 amino acids: CASSPWTSGLYNEQFF. CDR3 nucleotide sequence: TGTGCCAGCAGCCCGTGGACTAGCGGCCTCTACAATGAGCAGTTCTTC. J is TRBJ2-1 and V is TRBV9, with 10 bases aligning to TRBD2. This CDR3 region has 16 residues. V gave up 4 bases and J gave up 3 bases; unmatched junction bases: 7. The germline V gene encodes CDR1 SGDLS and CDR2 YYNGEE.

This CDR3 is CASSLPAGERGEQETQYF. CDR3 DNA: TGTGCCAGCAGTCTACCGGCGGGGGAGCGGGGGGAACAAGAGACCCAGTACTTC. This chain links TRBV27 with TRBJ2-5; 9 bases line up with TRBD2. This CDR3 is 18 amino acids long. V lost 5 bases to trimming and J lost 2 bases; unmatched junction nucleotides: 15. Germline V gene lookup returns CDR1 MNHEY and CDR2 SMNVEV (reference sequence).

The chain is built from TRBV4-2 and TRBJ1-4; no clear D gene. Deletions cut 1 base from V and 4 bases from J, with 10 bases between. Germline CDR1 LGHNA, CDR2 YNFKEQ. CDR3 size: 15 residues. The CDR3 bases are TGTGCCAGCAGCCAAGGAGGCAAGATTAATGAAAAACTGTTTTTT. Translated, it gives CASSQGGKINEKLFF.

The chain couples TRBV7-9 to TRBJ2-7; TRBD1 matches at 11 bases. In germline, CDR1 is SEHNR, CDR2 FQNEAQ (reference sequence). J lost 6 bases, V lost 4 bases, and 5 bases had no gene match. The CDR3 loop spans 14 amino acids. The CDR3: CASSSPGQGGEQYF. The CDR3 nucleotides read TGTGCCAGCAGCTCGCCGGGACAGGGGGGCGAGCAGTACTTC. The entire variable domain, with the rest obtained from reference TRBV7-9 and TRBJ2-7, is as follows: DTGVSQNPRHKITKRGQNVTFRCDPISEHNRLYWYRQTLGQGPEFLTYFQNEAQLEKSRLLSDRFSAERPKGSFSTLEIQRTEQGDSAMYLCASSSPGQGGEQYFGPGTRLTVT.

The chain recombines TRBV30 with TRBJ1-1, with D possibly being TRBD1 (5 bases). V lost 3 bases and J lost 4, with 12 bases in between. The CDR3 is 13 amino acids. The germline CDR1 and CDR2 sequences are GTSNPN and SVGIG (reference sequence). The CDR3 here is CAWRAQGSTEAFF. Here the CDR3 DNA reads TGTGCCTGGAGGGCTCAGGGTAGCACTGAAGCTTTCTTT.

CDR3 sequence reads: CAISESPEGTQYF. For the CDR3, the DNA is TGTGCCATCAGTGAGTCGCCTGAGGGTACGCAGTATTTT. The gene calls are TRBV10-3 and TRBJ2-3, with D possibly being TRBD2 (5 bases). Germline assignment: CDR1 ENHRY and CDR2 SYGVKD. Trimming stripped 0 bases from V and 8 bases from J, with 9 bases between. The CDR3 length is 13 residues.

This sequence joins TRBV18 and TRBJ2-3, with 7 bases lining up with TRBD1. Looked up from germline, CDR1 is KGHSH and CDR2 is LQKENI. This CDR3 has 14 residues. V shed 3 bases and J 1 base; nucleotides not matched to a gene: 1. The CDR3 protein is CASSPQGGTDTQYF. In nucleotides, the CDR3 is TGTGCCAGCTCACCTCAGGGGGGCACAGATACGCAGTATTTT.

This clone was counted only a few times. The V call is TRBV18, the J call TRBJ2-2, with 10 positions matching TRBD1. Trimming removed 6 bases from V and 1 base from J; junction bases left unmatched: 5. The CDR3 is 16 amino acids. Germline loops: CDR1 KGHSH, CDR2 LQKENI. CDR3 sequence: CASSRQGAKNTGELFF. CDR3 sequence (DNA): TGTGCCAGCTCCCGACAGGGGGCTAAGAACACCGGGGAGCTGTTTTTT.

V is TRBV7-9 and J is TRBJ2-3; D may be TRBD1 (5 bases). V was clipped by 5 bases and J by 0 bases, with 12 bases between them. The CDR3 extends over 15 amino acids. Germline lookup yields CDR1 SEHNR and CDR2 FQNEAQ (reference sequence). The DNA for the CDR3 is TGTGCCAGCAGCCGGACAATCAGAAGCACAGATACGCAGTATTTT. Translating gives CASSRTIRSTDTQYF.

Here the CDR3 reads CASARGETQYF. The CDR3 DNA reads as TGTGCCAGCGCTCGGGGGGAGACCCAGTACTTC. The chain is built from TRBV9 and TRBJ2-5; a weak D match, TRBD2 (6 bases). CDR3 size: 11 residues. With 7 bases removed from V and 5 bases from J, the gap between germline ends came to 9 bases. Per germline, CDR1 SGDLS and CDR2 YYNGEE.

V is TRBV5-1 and J is TRBJ2-1, with 8 bases fitting TRBD2. CDR1 and CDR2 (germline): SGHRS, YFSETQ. This CDR3 has 15 amino acids. The ends lost 2 bases at V and 6 bases at J; junction bases unmatched: 7. CDR3 region: CASSFNSGGLNEQFF. DNA for the CDR3: TGCGCCAGCAGCTTTAACAGCGGGGGCCTCAATGAGCAGTTCTTC. Full variable domain (remainder filled in from reference TRBV5-1 and TRBJ2-1): KAGVTQTPRYLIKTRGQQVTLSCSPISGHRSVSWYQQTPGQGLQFLFEYFSETQRNKGNFPGRFSGRQFSNSRSEMNVSTLELGDSALYLCASSFNSGGLNEQFFGPGTRLTVL.

This chain connects TRBV27 to TRBJ1-1; 7 nucleotides agree with TRBD1. J gave up 4 bases and V 4 bases, and 6 bases lay outside the gene matches. The germline V gene has CDR1 MNHEY and CDR2 SMNVEV (reference sequence). The CDR3 has 14 residues. CDR3 in amino acids: CASSYRGQGTEAFF. The DNA for the CDR3 is TGTGCCAGCAGTTACAGGGGCCAGGGCACTGAAGCTTTCTTT.

V is TRBV29-1 and J is TRBJ2-7, with 7 bases identical to TRBD2. The CDR3 is 14 residues long. V lost 3 bases, J lost 2 bases, and 7 bases stayed unmatched. Per germline, CDR1 SQVTM and CDR2 ANQGSEA. For the CDR3, the DNA is TGCAGCGTTGATTCCGGGCGGGGGACCTACGAGCAGTACTTC. Protein sequence: CSVDSGRGTYEQYF.

This clone was picked up a small number of times. The rearrangement joins TRBV13 to TRBJ1-1; TRBD1 aligns across 8 bases. J was trimmed by 5 bases and V by 7 bases; bases with no gene match: 6. This CDR3 contains 13 residues. Germline CDR1 PRHDT, CDR2 FYEKMQ (reference sequence). The DNA for the CDR3 is TGTGCCAGCAACGGACAGGGACAAACTGAAGCTTTCTTT. It is translated as CASNGQGQTEAFF. The full variable domain, with the rest looked up from reference TRBV13 and TRBJ1-1, is AAGVIQSPRHLIKEKRETATLKCYPIPRHDTVYWYQQGPGQDPQFLISFYEKMQSDKGSIPDRFSAQQFSDYHSELNMSSLELGDSALYFCASNGQGQTEAFFGQGTRLTVV.